Ten or more counts support the clone carrying this T cell receptor (beta chain). Trimming shortened V by 3 bases and J by 2 bases, and 9 bases separated the two germline ends. This CDR3 has 14 residues. The germline gives CDR1 MGHDK, CDR2 SYGVNS. The sample belongs to a study of T-cell reconstitution after alpha-beta-depleted transplantation in children. Researchers prepared the TCRbeta library using unique molecular identifiers, the study reports. TCRdb itself ran the PCR reads through MiXCR, one entry per CDR3 protein. The sample includes about 230,000 distinct CDR3 sequences, about 8.8% of them seen just once.

V gene TRBV25-1 combines with J gene TRBJ2-3; D gene unclear. The sequenced sample was PBMCs from the stem cell graft donor, obtained from the stem cell graft. The clonotype was recovered from a human donor who donated a stem cell graft to a child with SCID. In DNA form, the CDR3 reads TGTGCCAGCAGTGATCCGGCTTTCACAGATACGCAGTATTTT. Translation: CASSDPAFTDTQYF.